Included here is one T cell receptor (beta chain) sequence, with context. Clones were sequenced by immunoSEQ multiplex PCR, and TCRdb holds only the in-frame ones, with some missing. The sample gives about 73,000 clones, over 75% of which show up once; around 4.1% is in the top ten. Trimming removed 0 bases at V and 7 bases at J, with 12 bases between. The V gene's germline CDR1 is SGDLS and CDR2 YYNGEE. The CDR3 runs to 14 residues. These data belong to a study of blood T cell repertoires in COVID-19. The sample taken for sequencing was peripheral blood. This TCR came from an older woman with acute or convalescent COVID-19. The chain has TRBV9 and TRBJ2-3, with D possibly matching TRBD2 (6 bases). CDR3 region: CASSVELASYTQYF. CDR3 coding DNA: TGTGCCAGCAGCGTAGAACTAGCCAGCTATACGCAGTATTTT. Together with reference TRBV9 and TRBJ2-3, the CDR3 gives the full variable domain: DSGVTQTPKHLITATGQRVTLRCSPRSGDLSVYWYQQSLDQGLQFLIQYYNGEERAKGNILERFSAQQFPDLHSELNLSSLELGDSALYFCASSVELASYTQYFGPGTRLTVL.